This T cell receptor beta chain stems from a study of PD-L1 blockade in urothelial cancer (dated by TCRdb to the late 2010s). For the wider study: All patients started therapy in about 2014 and received atezolizumab 1,200 mg intravenously every 3 weeks. In the same patients, whole exome sequencing and RNA sequencing of pretreatment tumors were performed in addition to TCR sequencing. Durable clinical benefit was defined as a progression-free survival longer than 6 months, and TCR features were additionally tested against progression-free survival and overall survival. The study was an exploratory multi-omic analysis of somatic, immune and clinical correlates of response to PD-L1 blockade with atezolizumab in urothelial cancer. Patients had an ECOG performance status of 0 or 1 and had received between 0 and 3 prior chemotherapy regimens. About 90% of the 29 patients were males with bladder-origin urothelial cancer, and about 60% of the 29 reported a prior smoking history. Eight to ten patients achieved durable clinical benefit and some 21 did not. Pretreatment tumor samples, along with matched peripheral blood serially collected before and after atezolizumab treatment, were subjected to TCR sequencing. A median of roughly 140,000 T cells and approximately 83,000 unique TCRs was obtained from blood samples, and a median clonality of roughly 0.08 was observed. Blood samples were analyzed at 3 weeks after treatment start (second dose) and at 6 weeks after treatment start. Pretreatment blood TCR-seq was available for 30 or so patients, at least one posttreatment blood collection was obtained for around 25 patients, and tumor TCR-seq was available for around 25 patients. The study at large found these results: Because the sample size was small (n ≈ 29) and many of the analyses were exploratory, the results are meant to be hypothesis-generating. Improved progression-free and overall survival was found to be associated with pretreatment peripheral blood TCR clonality below the median. Among patients with durable benefit, tumor-associated TCR clones showed greater expansion in peripheral blood 3 weeks after treatment started (n ≈ 23, p = 0.022).

Per the publication, the time point label means: pretreatment peripheral blood. A cohort of about 31 patients with locally advanced or metastatic urothelial carcinoma, treated at Memorial Sloan Kettering on a trial protocol, was included. Peripheral blood mononuclear cells were collected from each patient pretreatment and during treatment, giving between 1 and 8 total time points per patient. The Qiagen DNeasy Blood extraction kit was used to purify genomic DNA from total PBMCs and from tumor samples. PBMCs were collected pretreatment and during treatment, and were isolated and stored as previously described. Synthetic TCR analog templates were spiked into each PCR so that absolute template abundance could be estimated from read counts. The immunoSEQ assay used bias-controlled V and J gene primers to amplify TCRbeta CDR3 regions from genomic DNA. Rearranged TCRbeta segments were sequenced at approximately 20X coverage. The original methods were these. Clustering was used to correct sequencing errors, and CDR3s were annotated against IMGT to assign V, D and J genes. Only productive TCRbeta rearrangements were used in downstream analyses, excluding out-of-frame or stop-codon sequences. Clonality was calculated as one minus the Shannon entropy normalized by the log of the number of unique productive sequences. Fisher's exact test with Benjamini-Hochberg correction, using a cutoff of adjusted p below 0.01, was how clones that differed between time points or between blood and tumor were identified. Here the immuneACCESS table is served through TCRdb, limited to in-frame sequences with V and J called. Missing clones are a known gap in these copies; in checked studies unresolved V genes cover under half, and the rest lacks a known reason. V and J calls and clone size are as listed in that table; D and trimming were resolved from the DNA. The sample table shows under 70,000 clones, and around 86% are seen once. The leading ten clones occupy approximately 15% of the sample.

A word on this clone: Its antigen is still unknown. No base qualities exist here, and no much larger clone lies one base off it.

This material consisted of PBMCs, taken around atezolizumab (anti-PD-L1) treatment. The receptor's source is a man aged 70 or older with urothelial cancer.

The nucleotide sequence reads as follows: TGCAGTGCAACGCGCCGGGAGACCCAGTACTTC. Translated, it gives CSATRRETQYF. The sequence links TRBV20-1 to TRBJ2-5; no D gene can be assigned with confidence. The germline V gene (reference sequence) sets CDR1 to DFQATT and CDR2 to SNEGSKA. The CDR3 has 11 amino acids, counting the end cysteine and phenylalanine. Kept here is only the CDR3 DNA, which spans 33 bases and is read in frame from base 1. V and J lose 6 bases and 5 bases, and a span of 10 bases separates them.